One and the same sample provided the 21 T cell receptor beta chains below, sequenced in a study of blood T cell repertoires in COVID-19 (dated by TCRdb to between 2020 and 2021). Preparation of the library involved the immunoSEQ multiplex PCR assay. This is the immuneACCESS table as TCRdb keeps it, with only in-frame sequences that have V and J called. A part of the clones is gone; compared with another copy, unresolved V genes explain less than half, and the rest is unexplained. This sample lists around 100,000 clones; over 65% were detected once. The ten top clones hold 9.5% to 15% of the sample. Sequenced: peripheral blood. These receptors originate from a human donor in a cohort sampled during active COVID-19.

J is TRBJ1-4 and V is TRBV5-5, with 10 bases that match TRBD1. The CDR3 contains 16 residues. The germline V gene has CDR1 SGHKS and CDR2 YYEKEE (reference sequence). V lost 4 bases, J lost 5 bases, and 8 bases stayed unmatched. The CDR3 sequence: CASSRDRGRGNEKLFF. CDR3 DNA: TGTGCCAGCAGCCGAGACAGGGGGCGAGGGAATGAAAAACTGTTTTTT.

This chain links TRBV6-5 with TRBJ2-7; maybe TRBD1 (5 bases). The CDR3 is 12 residues long. The germline V gene has CDR1 MNHEY and CDR2 SVGAGI. The V end lost 5 bases, the J end lost 4 bases, and 9 bases lay between the germline ends. The DNA for the CDR3 is TGTGCCAGCAGTAAAAAGGGGTACGAGCAGTACTTC. Its translation is CASSKKGYEQYF.

This chain uses TRBV6-1 with TRBJ2-7; TRBD1 aligns across 9 bases. Germline V gene sequence: CDR1 MNHNS, CDR2 SASEGT. This CDR3 is 14 amino acids long. Trimming cost V 1 base and J 6 bases; bases outside gene matches: 4. CDR3 in amino acids: CASSEEQGAFEQYF. The CDR3 DNA reads TGTGCCAGCAGTGAAGAACAGGGGGCCTTCGAGCAGTACTTC.

This clone was picked up one time. The genes are TRBV5-8 and TRBJ2-3; possibly TRBD2 for D (6 bases). The germline CDR1 and CDR2 sequences are SGHTS and YDEGEE. Between the trimmed V and J ends, which lost 6 bases and 5 bases, there was a span of 19 bases. The CDR3 sequence is 15 residues long. This CDR3 reads CASNLGTGGGDTQYF. CDR3 in DNA: TGTGCCAGCAACTTAGGGACCGGGGGTGGAGATACGCAGTATTTT. The complete variable domain, with remaining parts taken from reference TRBV5-8 and TRBJ2-3, reads EAGVTQSPTHLIKTRGQQATLRCSPISGHTSVYWYQQALGLGLQFLLWYDEGEERNRGNFPPRFSGRQFPNYSSELNVNALELEDSALYLCASNLGTGGGDTQYFGPGTRLTVL.

The J gene is TRBJ2-2, the V gene TRBV19; 12 bases match TRBD2. Germline CDR1 reads LNHDA; CDR2 reads SQIVND (reference sequence). The junction had 5 bases not matched to a gene; V was cut back by 4 bases and J by 8 bases. The CDR3 is made up of 15 amino acids. The CDR3: CASSTTSGSRGELFF. The DNA for the CDR3 is TGTGCCAGTAGTACGACTAGCGGGAGTAGGGGGGAGCTGTTTTTT.

The chain employs TRBV5-6 and TRBJ2-5; possible D gene TRBD1, 5 bases. Per germline, CDR1 SGHDT and CDR2 YYEEEE. The CDR3 sequence is 14 residues long. Trimming took off 0 bases at V and 2 bases at J, with 8 bases between the two ends. In nucleotides, the CDR3 is TGTGCCAGCAGCTTGGCCGCAGGGCAAGAGACCCAGTACTTC. Its protein is CASSLAAGQETQYF.

For this clone: Its ends do not fully match the called genes, so a read error is possible. This rearrangement joins TRBV18 to TRBJ1-2, with TRBD1 matching 7 bases. This CDR3 is built from 15 residues. Germline CDR1 reads KGHSH; CDR2 reads LQKENI. CDR3 bases: TGTGTCAGCTCACCCGGGCAGGGGGCTAACTATGGCTACACCTTC. Residues: CVSSPGQGANYGYTF.

The chain carries TRBV5-4 and TRBJ1-2; D unclear. This CDR3 region has 13 residues. Trimming cost V 4 bases and J 4 bases, with 11 bases left between them. Germline loops: CDR1 SGHNT, CDR2 YYREEE (reference sequence). CDR3 loop: CASSLDGAYGYTF. In DNA form, the CDR3 reads TGTGCCAGCAGCCTTGACGGAGCCTATGGCTACACCTTC.

The rearrangement uses TRBV4-1 and TRBJ1-1; 9 nucleotides line up with TRBD1. CDR3 size: 17 residues. V dropped 3 bases and J dropped 8; count of bases not matched to a gene: 16. CDR1 is MGHRA, CDR2 YSYEKL, per germline. CDR3 bases: TGCGCCAGCAGCCAGGGTACCGCCGGGACAGGGCACTTGGAAGCTTTCTTT. The encoded protein is CASSQGTAGTGHLEAFF.

The chain combines TRBV6-5 with TRBJ2-7, with TRBD2 identical over 11 bases. Germline V gene lookup returns CDR1 MNHEY and CDR2 SVGAGI. V trimming: 0 bases; J trimming: 4 bases; junction bases outside the gene matches: 2. This CDR3 comprises 15 residues. CDR3 sequence (DNA): TGTGCCAGCAGTTACTCTAGCGGGGGGGATTACGAGCAGTACTTC. As protein: CASSYSSGGDYEQYF.

The V gene is TRBV7-2, the J gene TRBJ2-2; 7 bases map to TRBD2. With V trimmed by 2 bases and J by 8 bases, 8 bases remained unmatched. Germline-derived CDR1 and CDR2 are SGHTA and FQGNSA. This CDR3 spans 15 amino acids. CDR3: CASSLYGGSLGELFF. CDR3 coding DNA: TGTGCCAGCAGCTTATACGGCGGGAGTCTAGGGGAGCTGTTTTTT.

This clone was observed a handful of times. V is TRBV3-1 (or the pseudogene TRBV3-2) and J is TRBJ2-2, with 9 bases fitting TRBD2. The CDR3 has 17 amino acids. The junction had 9 bases not matched to a gene; V was cut back by 5 bases and J by 2 bases. CDR1 and CDR2 (germline): LGHDT, YNNKEL (reference sequence). CDR3 loop: CASSYSGGGKNTGELFF. CDR3 nucleotide sequence: TGTGCCAGCAGCTATAGCGGGGGTGGTAAAAACACCGGGGAGCTGTTTTTT.

The table lists this clone with a few counts. This chain connects TRBV10-1 to TRBJ1-5; no definite D call. Deletions cut 2 bases from V and 3 bases from J, with 8 bases between. The CDR3 consists of 14 residues. Germline-derived CDR1 and CDR2 are WNHNN and SYGVQD (reference sequence). The CDR3: CASSEAGYNQPQHF. Here the CDR3 DNA reads TGCGCCAGCAGTGAGGCAGGATACAATCAGCCCCAGCATTTT.

J is TRBJ2-7 and V is TRBV20-1, with D maybe TRBD1 (6 bases). CDR1 and CDR2 (germline): DFQATT, SNEGSKA (reference sequence). The CDR3 is 11 amino acids. Trimming took 7 bases from V and 3 from J, leaving 10 bases between them. DNA of the CDR3: TGCAGTGTTTCGACAGGCTACGAGCAGTACTTC. It specifies CSVSTGYEQYF.

The chain employs TRBV19 and TRBJ2-1, with D unresolved. Germline V lookup: CDR1 LNHDA, CDR2 SQIVND (reference sequence). This CDR3 comprises 15 residues. Trimming pared 4 bases from V and 0 bases from J, leaving 10 bases between. The CDR3 DNA reads as TGTGCCAGTAGTAAGATGTCGAGCTCCTACAATGAGCAGTTCTTC. Translation gives CASSKMSSSYNEQFF.

The V call is TRBV6-5, the J call TRBJ2-4; TRBD2 matches 10 bases. The CDR3 is 15 amino acids. V lost 10 bases and J lost 8; bases outside the gene matches: 14. Looked up from germline, CDR1 is MNHEY and CDR2 is SVGAGI. CDR3 in DNA: TGTGCCACTTATTCCCCAGCGGGGGGGGAGTACATTCAGTACTTC. Its translation: CATYSPAGGEYIQYF.

This chain joins TRBV25-1 and TRBJ2-2, with 9 positions matching TRBD2. The CDR3 extends over 15 amino acids. With 8 bases clipped from V and 3 bases from J, the junction kept 7 bases outside the gene matches. CDR1 is MGHDK, CDR2 SYGVNS, per germline. The CDR3 coding sequence is TGTGCCAGCCAAACAAGCGGGAGGTACACCGGGGAGCTGTTTTTT. Translation gives CASQTSGRYTGELFF.

The rearrangement joins TRBV11-2 to TRBJ2-7; tentatively, D is TRBD2 (6 bases). Germline loops: CDR1 SGHAT, CDR2 FQNNGV. The CDR3 loop spans 18 amino acids. V was clipped by 2 bases and J by 3 bases, with 23 bases between them. The CDR3 DNA follows: TGTGCCAGCAGCTTATCGACCGGGCACGGGGGATTTGGCTACGAGCAGTACTTC. Its translation: CASSLSTGHGGFGYEQYF.

The rearrangement joins TRBV7-5 to TRBJ1-5; the tabulated D call, TRBD1, remains unverified against the DNA. TRBV7-5 is a documented pseudogene. This CDR3 contains 14 residues. CDR3 amino acids: CARSSNRVHQPQHF. The CDR3 DNA follows: TGTGCCAGAAGCTCGAACAGGGTACATCAGCCCCAGCATTTT.

This clone occurred a few times. This chain uses TRBV5-1 with TRBJ2-7; D unresolved. V gave up 4 bases and J gave up 1 base, with 15 bases separating them. The CDR3 extends over 15 amino acids. CDR1 and CDR2 from the germline V gene are SGHRS and YFSETQ. Here the CDR3 DNA reads TGCGCCAGCAGCCCGGCGCGACCGGAGTCCTACGAGCAGTACTTC. Protein sequence: CASSPARPESYEQYF. Full variable domain (rest looked up from reference TRBV5-1 and TRBJ2-7): KAGVTQTPRYLIKTRGQQVTLSCSPISGHRSVSWYQQTPGQGLQFLFEYFSETQRNKGNFPGRFSGRQFSNSRSEMNVSTLELGDSALYLCASSPARPESYEQYFGPGTRLTVT.

V is TRBV6-5 and J is TRBJ2-4; no firm D call. The CDR3 runs 14 residues. Germline V lookup: CDR1 MNHEY, CDR2 SVGAGI. The V end lost 8 bases, the J end lost 2 bases, and 13 bases lay between the germline ends. CDR3 bases: TGTGCCAGCTCCCTTCCGGGTACCAAAAACATTCAGTACTTC. It yields the protein CASSLPGTKNIQYF.